This T cell receptor beta chain was identified in a study of CD8+ T cells in alopecia areata. V lost 6 bases and J lost 5; bases outside the gene matches: 3. CDR1 MNHNS and CDR2 SASEGT come from the germline V gene. The CDR3 loop spans 13 amino acids. This clone was seen a handful of times. Extraction and reverse transcription of RNA yielded cDNA as the sequencing template. Profiled with immunoSEQ multiplex PCR; TCRdb holds only in-frame clones, not every one. The sample holds some 160,000 clones, about three fifths seen once. The V and J genes are TRBV6-1 and TRBJ1-3, with TRBD1 matching over 8 bases. The sample taken for sequencing was CD8+ T cells sorted from blood. The clonotype originates from a human donor in good health. The CDR3: CASRTGERNTIYF. CDR3 bases: TGTGCCAGCAGGACAGGGGAAAGAAACACCATATATTTT.